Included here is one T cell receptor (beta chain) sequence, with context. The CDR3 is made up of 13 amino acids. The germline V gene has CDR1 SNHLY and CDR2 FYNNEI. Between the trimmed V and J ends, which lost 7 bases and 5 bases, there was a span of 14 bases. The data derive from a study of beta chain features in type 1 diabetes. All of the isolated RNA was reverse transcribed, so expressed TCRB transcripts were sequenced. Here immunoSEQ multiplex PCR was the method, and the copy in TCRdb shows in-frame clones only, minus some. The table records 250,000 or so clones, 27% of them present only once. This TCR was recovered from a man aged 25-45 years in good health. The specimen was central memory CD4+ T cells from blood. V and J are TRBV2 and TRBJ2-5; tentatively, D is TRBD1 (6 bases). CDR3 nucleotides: TGTGCCAGCAACCCAGCAAGGGGGGAGACCCAGTACTTC. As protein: CASNPARGETQYF.